Listed below are T cell receptor beta chains from one sample, sequenced in a study of blood T cell repertoires in COVID-19. Assay: immunoSEQ multiplex PCR; the TCRdb copy retains only in-frame clones and omits some. The sample has 200,000 to 300,000 clones; 86% are singletons. Source material: peripheral blood. Receptors originate from a man under 40 with active or convalescent COVID-19. Both conserved end residues are part of each CDR3. Fields, in order: clone size, D gene, J gene, V gene, CDR3 protein, CDR3 DNA. A D gene is named only where the DNA matches it firmly. Clone size is given for some rows only: seen once, a few or many times, or a class if the clone is expanded.

-	-	TRBJ2-2	TRBV7-2	CASSPVSGTNGELFF	TGTGCCAGCAGCCCAGTGAGCGGAACAAACGGGGAGCTGTTTTTT
once	TRBD1	TRBJ1-1	TRBV19	CASSIFGTGDSPFITNTEAFF	TGTGCCAGTAGTATTTTCGGGACAGGGGATTCCCCCTTTATTACGAACACTGAAGCTTTCTTT
few	-	TRBJ1-1	TRBV5-1	CASSLEVWGNTEAFF	TGCGCCAGCAGCTTGGAAGTTTGGGGCAACACTGAAGCTTTCTTT
-	-	TRBJ1-1	TRBV7-3	CASSLNRGGTPEAFF	TGTGCCAGCAGCCTCAACCGGGGCGGGACCCCTGAAGCTTTCTTT
once	TRBD2	TRBJ2-5	TRBV7-3	CASTGPGLAMETQYF	TGTGCCAGCACCGGTCCGGGACTAGCGATGGAGACCCAGTACTTC
once	TRBD1	TRBJ2-2	TRBV11-2	CASSLPGGPGELFF	TGTGCCAGCAGCTTACCAGGGGGCCCCGGGGAGCTGTTTTTT
-	-	TRBJ2-3	TRBV12-3/TRBV12-4	CASTAESTDTQYF	TGTGCCAGCACAGCGGAGAGCACAGATACGCAGTATTTT
-	TRBD2	TRBJ2-7	TRBV7-2	CASSLPGLGFNEQYF	TGTGCCAGCAGCTTACCGGGACTAGGGTTCAACGAGCAGTACTTC
-	-	TRBJ1-1	TRBV2	CASTQPGNTEAFF	TGTGCCAGCACTCAACCGGGGAACACTGAAGCTTTCTTT
-	-	TRBJ2-2	TRBV12-3/TRBV12-4	CASSTSTGELFF	TGTGCCAGCAGTACTAGTACCGGGGAGCTGTTTTTT
-	-	TRBJ1-1	TRBV19	CASSIAPGSEAFF	TGTGCCAGTAGTATTGCCCCGGGGAGTGAAGCTTTCTTT
-	TRBD2	TRBJ2-3	TRBV12-5	CASGPFGGKADTQYF	TGTGCTAGTGGTCCATTCGGGGGGAAGGCAGATACGCAGTATTTT
-	TRBD1	TRBJ2-3	TRBV3-1/TRBV3-2	CASNTLPRDRDTDTQYF	TGTGCCAGCAACACCCTACCACGGGACAGGGACACAGATACGCAGTATTTT
-	TRBD1	TRBJ2-3	TRBV6-5	CASSFGTARTDTQYF	TGTGCCAGCAGTTTTGGGACAGCTCGCACAGATACGCAGTATTTT
-	TRBD1	TRBJ1-4	TRBV2	CASREQGYEKLFF	TGTGCCAGCAGAGAACAGGGGTATGAAAAACTGTTTTTT
-	-	TRBJ1-2	TRBV4-3	CASSHASLGNYGYTF	TGCGCCAGCAGCCACGCGTCGCTGGGCAACTATGGCTACACCTTC
-	-	TRBJ1-2	TRBV16	CASSQQANYGYTF	TGTGCCAGCAGTCAACAGGCCAACTATGGCTACACCTTC
-	-	TRBJ1-5	TRBV10-3	CAIKAESNQPQHF	TGTGCCATCAAAGCCGAGTCCAATCAGCCCCAGCATTTT
-	-	TRBJ2-5	TRBV7-9	CASSLEGVEETQYF	TGTGCCAGCAGCTTAGAAGGGGTTGAGGAGACCCAGTACTTC
once	-	TRBJ1-3	TRBV4-3	CASSQARDGNTIYF	TGCGCCAGCAGCCAAGCCAGGGATGGAAACACCATATATTTT
-	TRBD2	TRBJ2-5	TRBV29-1	CSVESGGQETQYF	TGCAGCGTTGAATCGGGAGGCCAAGAGACCCAGTACTTC
-	-	TRBJ1-4	TRBV6-5	CASSYSGGRQEKLFF	TGTGCCAGCAGTTACTCAGGCGGGAGGCAAGAAAAACTGTTTTTT
-	TRBD1	TRBJ1-2	TRBV27	CASSDRGVGYGYTF	TGTGCCAGCAGTGACAGGGGCGTAGGCTATGGCTACACCTTC
few	TRBD1	TRBJ2-7	TRBV19	CASSDRDRVPYEQYF	TGTGCCAGTAGTGACCGGGACAGGGTTCCCTACGAGCAGTACTTC
-	-	TRBJ1-3	TRBV4-1	CASSQVLSIFSGNTIYF	TGCGCCAGCAGCCAAGTCCTTTCTATCTTTTCTGGAAACACCATATATTTT
-	-	TRBJ1-5	TRBV4-1	CASSQDPGTPQHF	TGCGCCAGCAGCCAAGATCCAGGGACTCCCCAGCATTTT
-	-	TRBJ2-7	TRBV29-1	CSVAGGQTGLGEQYF	TGCAGCGTTGCAGGAGGTCAGACAGGACTGGGTGAGCAGTACTTC
-	TRBD2	TRBJ2-3	TRBV7-2	CASSYPRGGGGTDTQYF	TGTGCCAGCAGTTACCCCCGGGGGGGTGGAGGCACAGATACGCAGTATTTT
-	-	TRBJ2-5	TRBV5-1	CASSSAAEFGETQYF	TGCGCCAGCAGCTCCGCCGCTGAGTTTGGAGAGACCCAGTACTTC
-	-	TRBJ2-4	TRBV6-1	CASSDRGEAKNIQYF	TGTGCCAGCAGTGACAGGGGGGAGGCCAAAAACATTCAGTACTTC
-	TRBD1	TRBJ2-7	TRBV11-3	CASSYRTGYEQYF	TGTGCCAGCAGCTACAGGACAGGGTACGAGCAGTACTTC
-	-	TRBJ2-5	TRBV2	CASSGQETQYF	TGTGCCAGTAGCGGCCAAGAGACCCAGTACTTC
-	-	TRBJ1-2	TRBV9	CASSVDGYGYTF	TGTGCCAGCAGCGTAGACGGCTATGGCTACACCTTC
-	-	TRBJ2-6	TRBV11-2	CASSGQSSGANVLTF	TGTGCCAGCAGCGGACAGAGCTCTGGGGCCAACGTCCTGACTTTC